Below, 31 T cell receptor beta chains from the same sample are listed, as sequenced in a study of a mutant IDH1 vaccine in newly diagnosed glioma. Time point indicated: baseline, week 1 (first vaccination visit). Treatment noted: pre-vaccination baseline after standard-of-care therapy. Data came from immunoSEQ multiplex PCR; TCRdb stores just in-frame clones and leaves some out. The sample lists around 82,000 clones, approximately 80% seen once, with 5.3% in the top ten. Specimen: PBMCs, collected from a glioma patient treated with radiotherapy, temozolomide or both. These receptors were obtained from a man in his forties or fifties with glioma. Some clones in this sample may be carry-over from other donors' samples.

DNA for the CDR3: TGCGCCAGCAGAGCGGGGGGGATTTTAAGCTCCTACGAGCAGTACTTC. Protein sequence: CASRAGGILSSYEQYF. The V call is TRBV5-1, the J call TRBJ2-7; 10 positions agree with TRBD2. The CDR3 totals 16 residues. Germline loops: CDR1 SGHRS, CDR2 YFSETQ. J lost 0 bases, V lost 5 bases, and 8 bases had no gene match.

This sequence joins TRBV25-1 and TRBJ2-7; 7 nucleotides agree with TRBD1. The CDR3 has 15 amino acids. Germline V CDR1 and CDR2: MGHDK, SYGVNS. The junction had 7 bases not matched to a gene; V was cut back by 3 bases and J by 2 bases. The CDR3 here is CASSESGQPTYEQYF. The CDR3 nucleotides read TGTGCCAGCAGTGAGTCGGGACAGCCGACCTACGAGCAGTACTTC.

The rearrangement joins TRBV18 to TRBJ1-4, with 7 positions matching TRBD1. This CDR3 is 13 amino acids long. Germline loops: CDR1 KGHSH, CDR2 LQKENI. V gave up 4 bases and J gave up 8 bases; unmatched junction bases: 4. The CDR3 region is CASSRGTEEKLFF. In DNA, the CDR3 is TGTGCCAGCTCACGCGGGACAGAGGAAAAACTGTTTTTT.

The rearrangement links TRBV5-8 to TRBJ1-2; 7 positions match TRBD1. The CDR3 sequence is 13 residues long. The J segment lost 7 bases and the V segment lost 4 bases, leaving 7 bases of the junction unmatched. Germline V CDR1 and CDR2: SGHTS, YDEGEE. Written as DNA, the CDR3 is TGTGCCAGCAGCACACGGACAGGCTCTGGCTACACCTTC. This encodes CASSTRTGSGYTF.

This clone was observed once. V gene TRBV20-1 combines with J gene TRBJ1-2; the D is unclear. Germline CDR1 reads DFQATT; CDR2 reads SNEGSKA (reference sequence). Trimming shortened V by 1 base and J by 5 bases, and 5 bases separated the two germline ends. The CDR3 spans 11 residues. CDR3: CSARGRYGYTF. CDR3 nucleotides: TGCAGTGCTAGAGGTCGGTATGGCTACACCTTC.

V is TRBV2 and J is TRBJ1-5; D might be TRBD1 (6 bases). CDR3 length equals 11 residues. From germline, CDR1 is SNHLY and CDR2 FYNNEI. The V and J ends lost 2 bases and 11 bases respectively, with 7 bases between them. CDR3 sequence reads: CASSEKGAQHF. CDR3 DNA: TGTGCCAGCAGTGAAAAGGGGGCCCAGCATTTT. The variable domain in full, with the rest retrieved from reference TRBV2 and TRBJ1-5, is EPEVTQTPSHQVTQMGQEVILRCVPISNHLYFYWYRQILGQKVEFLVSFYNNEISEKSEIFDDQFSVERPDGSNFTLKIRSTKLEDSAMYFCASSEKGAQHFGDGTRLSIL.

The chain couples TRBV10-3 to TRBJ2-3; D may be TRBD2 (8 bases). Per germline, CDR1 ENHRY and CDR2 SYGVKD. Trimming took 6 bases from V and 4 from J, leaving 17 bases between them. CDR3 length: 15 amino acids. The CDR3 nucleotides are TGTGCCATCAGAGAGCGGGGGACAGCGGCAGATACGCAGTATTTT. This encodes CAIRERGTAADTQYF.

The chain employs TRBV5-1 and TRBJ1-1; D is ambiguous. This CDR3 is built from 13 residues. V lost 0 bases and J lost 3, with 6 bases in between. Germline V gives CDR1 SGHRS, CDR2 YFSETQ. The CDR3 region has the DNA TGCGCCAGCAGCTTGGCTGCGTACACTGAAGCTTTCTTT. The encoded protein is CASSLAAYTEAFF. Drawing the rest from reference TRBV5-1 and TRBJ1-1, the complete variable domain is KAGVTQTPRYLIKTRGQQVTLSCSPISGHRSVSWYQQTPGQGLQFLFEYFSETQRNKGNFPGRFSGRQFSNSRSEMNVSTLELGDSALYLCASSLAAYTEAFFGQGTRLTVV.

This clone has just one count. CDR3 protein: CASRKGLAGAYEQYF. The CDR3 DNA is TGTGCCAGCAGGAAGGGACTAGCGGGGGCATACGAGCAGTACTTC. V and J are TRBV7-2 and TRBJ2-7, with 14 nucleotides matching TRBD2. The V gene end was trimmed by 6 bases and the J gene end by 4 bases; junction bases not matched to a gene: 5. This CDR3 is 15 amino acids long. Germline values: CDR1 SGHTA, CDR2 FQGNSA.

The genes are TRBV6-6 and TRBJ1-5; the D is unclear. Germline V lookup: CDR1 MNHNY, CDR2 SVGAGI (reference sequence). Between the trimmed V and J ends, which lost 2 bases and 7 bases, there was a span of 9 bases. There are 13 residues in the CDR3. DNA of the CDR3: TGTGCCAGCAGTTACGAGGGAGGCCAGCCCCAGCATTTT. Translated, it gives CASSYEGGQPQHF.

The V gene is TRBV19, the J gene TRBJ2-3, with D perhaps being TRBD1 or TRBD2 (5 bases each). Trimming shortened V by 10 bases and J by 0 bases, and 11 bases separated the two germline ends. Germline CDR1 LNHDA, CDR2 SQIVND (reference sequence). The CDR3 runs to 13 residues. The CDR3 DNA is TGTGCCACCCGGGACGGGAGCACAGATACGCAGTATTTT. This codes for CATRDGSTDTQYF.

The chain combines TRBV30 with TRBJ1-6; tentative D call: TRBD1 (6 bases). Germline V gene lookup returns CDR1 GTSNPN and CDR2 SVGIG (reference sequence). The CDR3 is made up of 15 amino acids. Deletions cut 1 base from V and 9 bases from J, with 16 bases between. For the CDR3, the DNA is TGTGCCTGGAGTGAGGGACAAGGGTGGGGTTCACCCCTCCACTTT. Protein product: CAWSEGQGWGSPLHF.

The CDR3 nucleotides read TGTGCCAGCAGCTTAGGGGGGGGCGACGTGAACACTGAAGCTTTCTTT. Residues: CASSLGGGDVNTEAFF. The chain links TRBV7-9 to TRBJ1-1; D is possibly TRBD1 (6 bases). This CDR3 comprises 16 residues. CDR1 and CDR2 (germline): SEHNR, FQNEAQ (reference sequence). V shed 1 base and J shed 0 bases, with 12 bases lying between them.

The CDR3 nucleotides read TGTGCCAGTACCCCATCCGGGACAGGAGCCCGGGATACGCAGTATTTT. This translates into CASTPSGTGARDTQYF. The chain carries TRBV19 and TRBJ2-3, with 8 bases lining up with TRBD1. The V and J ends lost 7 bases and 6 bases, in that order; junction bases with no gene match: 15. The germline gives CDR1 LNHDA, CDR2 SQIVND (reference sequence). The CDR3 loop spans 16 amino acids.

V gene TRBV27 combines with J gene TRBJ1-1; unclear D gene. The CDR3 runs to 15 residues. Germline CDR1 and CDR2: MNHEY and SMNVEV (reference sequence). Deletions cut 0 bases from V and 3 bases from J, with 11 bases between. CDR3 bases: TGTGCCAGCAGTTTATCCGGAAGTTGGCACACTGAAGCTTTCTTT. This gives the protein CASSLSGSWHTEAFF.

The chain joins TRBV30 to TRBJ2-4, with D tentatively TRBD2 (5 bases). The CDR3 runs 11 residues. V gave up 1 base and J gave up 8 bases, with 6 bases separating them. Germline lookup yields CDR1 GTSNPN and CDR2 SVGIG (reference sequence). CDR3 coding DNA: TGTGCCTGGAGTGCCGGGGACATTCAGTACTTC. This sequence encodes CAWSAGDIQYF.

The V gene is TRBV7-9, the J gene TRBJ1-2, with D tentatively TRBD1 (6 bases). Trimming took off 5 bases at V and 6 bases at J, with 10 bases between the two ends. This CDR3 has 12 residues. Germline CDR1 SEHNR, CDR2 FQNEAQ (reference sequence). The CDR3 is CASSPGGHGYTF. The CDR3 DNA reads TGTGCCAGCAGCCCCGGGGGCCATGGCTACACCTTC.

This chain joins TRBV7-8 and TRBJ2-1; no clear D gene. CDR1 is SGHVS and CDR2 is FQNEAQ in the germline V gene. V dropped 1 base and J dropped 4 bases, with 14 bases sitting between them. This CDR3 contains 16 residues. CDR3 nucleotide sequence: TGTGCCAGCAGCTTAGGTCGAGTCCCAGTGTACAATGAGCAGTTCTTC. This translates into CASSLGRVPVYNEQFF.

CDR3 bases: TGCGCCAGCAGTCCACAGGGGTGGGAGCAGTACTTC. It is translated as CASSPQGWEQYF. The rearrangement joins TRBV10-2 to TRBJ2-7, with 7 bases identical to TRBD1. V lost 5 bases to trimming and J lost 7 bases; unmatched junction nucleotides: 5. The CDR3 contains 12 residues. CDR1 WSHSY and CDR2 SAAADI come from the germline V gene.

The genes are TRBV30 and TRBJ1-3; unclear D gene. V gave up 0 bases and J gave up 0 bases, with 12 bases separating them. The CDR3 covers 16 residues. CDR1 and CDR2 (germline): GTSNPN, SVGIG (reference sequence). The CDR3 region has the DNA TGTGCCTGGAGTGTACACGCCTCGGGCTCTGGAAACACCATATATTTT. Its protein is CAWSVHASGSGNTIYF. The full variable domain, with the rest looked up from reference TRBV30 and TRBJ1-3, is SQTIHQWPATLVQPVGSPLSLECTVEGTSNPNLYWYRQAAGRGLQLLFYSVGIGQISSEVPQNLSASRPQDRQFILSSKKLLLSDSGFYLCAWSVHASGSGNTIYFGEGSWLTVV.

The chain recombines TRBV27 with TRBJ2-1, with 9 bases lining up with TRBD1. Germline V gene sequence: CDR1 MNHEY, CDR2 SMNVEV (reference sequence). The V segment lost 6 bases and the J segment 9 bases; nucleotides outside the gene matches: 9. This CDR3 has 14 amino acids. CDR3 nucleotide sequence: TGTGCCAGCAGCCCGGGACAGGGTCTAAGTGAGCAGTTCTTC. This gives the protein CASSPGQGLSEQFF.

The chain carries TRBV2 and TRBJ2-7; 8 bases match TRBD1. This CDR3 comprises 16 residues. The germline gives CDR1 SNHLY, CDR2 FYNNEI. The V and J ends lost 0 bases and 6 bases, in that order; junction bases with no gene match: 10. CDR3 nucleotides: TGTGCCAGCAGTGAAGCCCGGACAGGGTTCCCTCTCGAGCAGTACTTC. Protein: CASSEARTGFPLEQYF.

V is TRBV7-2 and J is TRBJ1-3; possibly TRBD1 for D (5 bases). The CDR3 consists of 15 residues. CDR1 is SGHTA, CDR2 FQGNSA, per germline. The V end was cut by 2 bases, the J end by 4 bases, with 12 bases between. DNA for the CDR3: TGTGCCAGCAGCTTATACCGTACAGGCGGAAACACCATATATTTT. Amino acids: CASSLYRTGGNTIYF. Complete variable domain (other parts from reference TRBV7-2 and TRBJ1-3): GAGVSQSPSNKVTEKGKDVELRCDPISGHTALYWYRQSLGQGLEFLIYFQGNSAPDKSGLPSDRFSAERTGGSVSTLTIQRTQQEDSAVYLCASSLYRTGGNTIYFGEGSWLTVV.

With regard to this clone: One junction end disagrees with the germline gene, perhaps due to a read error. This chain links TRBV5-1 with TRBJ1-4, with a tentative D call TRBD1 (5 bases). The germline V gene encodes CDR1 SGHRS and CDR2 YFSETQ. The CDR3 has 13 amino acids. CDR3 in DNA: TGCGCCAGCAGCACGGGGTCCGACAACTCCAGGGCTTTT. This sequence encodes CASSTGSDNSRAF.

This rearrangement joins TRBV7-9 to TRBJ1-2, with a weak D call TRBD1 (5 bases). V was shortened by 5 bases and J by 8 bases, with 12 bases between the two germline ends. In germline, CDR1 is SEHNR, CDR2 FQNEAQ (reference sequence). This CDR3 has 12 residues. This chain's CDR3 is CASSPGWDGYTF. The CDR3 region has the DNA TGTGCCAGCAGCCCTGGGTGGGACGGCTACACCTTC. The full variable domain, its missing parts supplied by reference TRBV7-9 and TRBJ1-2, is DTGVSQNPRHKITKRGQNVTFRCDPISEHNRLYWYRQTLGQGPEFLTYFQNEAQLEKSRLLSDRFSAERPKGSFSTLEIQRTEQGDSAMYLCASSPGWDGYTFGSGTRLTVV.

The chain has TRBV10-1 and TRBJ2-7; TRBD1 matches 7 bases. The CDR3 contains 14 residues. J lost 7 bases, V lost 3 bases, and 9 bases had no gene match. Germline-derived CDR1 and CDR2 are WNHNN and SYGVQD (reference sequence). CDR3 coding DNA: TGCGCCAGCAGTGACGGGACAGTGCTACGGGAGCAGTACTTC. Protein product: CASSDGTVLREQYF.

The CDR3 protein is CASSFGLAGGTQETQYF. For the CDR3, the DNA is TGCGCCAGCAGCTTTGGACTAGCGGGGGGGACGCAAGAGACCCAGTACTTC. V usage is TRBV5-1 and J usage is TRBJ2-5; 15 positions match TRBD2. The trim removed 2 bases at V and 2 bases at J, leaving 4 bases unmatched. This CDR3 is built from 17 residues. The V gene's germline CDR1 is SGHRS and CDR2 YFSETQ.

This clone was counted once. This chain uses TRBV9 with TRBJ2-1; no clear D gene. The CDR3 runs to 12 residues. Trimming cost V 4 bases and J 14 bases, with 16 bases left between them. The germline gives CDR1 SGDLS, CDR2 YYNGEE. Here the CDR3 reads CASSSLTVDKFF. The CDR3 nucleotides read TGTGCCAGCAGCTCATTGACGGTTGACAAGTTCTTC.

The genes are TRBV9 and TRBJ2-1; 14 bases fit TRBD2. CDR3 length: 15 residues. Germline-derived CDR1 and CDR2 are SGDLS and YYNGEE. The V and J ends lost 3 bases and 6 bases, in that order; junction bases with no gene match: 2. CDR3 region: CASSGGLAGVNEQFF. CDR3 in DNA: TGTGCCAGCAGCGGGGGACTAGCGGGGGTCAATGAGCAGTTCTTC.

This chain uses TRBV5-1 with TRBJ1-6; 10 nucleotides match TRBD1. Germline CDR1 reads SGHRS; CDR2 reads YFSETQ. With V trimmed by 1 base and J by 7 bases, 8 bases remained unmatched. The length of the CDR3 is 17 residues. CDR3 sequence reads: CASSLSRPGQGNSPLHF. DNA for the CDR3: TGCGCCAGCAGCTTGTCCCGTCCGGGACAGGGGAATTCACCCCTCCACTTT.

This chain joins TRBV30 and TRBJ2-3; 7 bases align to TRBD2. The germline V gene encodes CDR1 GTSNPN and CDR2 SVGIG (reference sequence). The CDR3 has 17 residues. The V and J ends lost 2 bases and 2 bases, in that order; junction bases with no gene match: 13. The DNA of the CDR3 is TGTGCCTGGAGTCCCCCAAATAGAGCGGGGCTCACAGATACGCAGTATTTT. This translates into CAWSPPNRAGLTDTQYF.